These T cell receptor beta chains were read from a single sample in a study of T cell changes during pregnancy in multiple sclerosis. Libraries were prepared by immunoSEQ multiplex PCR; TCRdb keeps only in-frame clonotypes and omits some of them. The table includes around 92,000 clones, roughly 92% detected once. Sequences were derived from peripheral blood, sampled after pregnancy. The receptors come from a female donor with multiple sclerosis, enrolled in a pregnancy study. Each CDR3 is given with its conserved first and last residue. A D gene is named only where the DNA matches it firmly. Size tells how often a clone was seen (once, few, many) or the class of an expanded clone, and some rows leave it out.

CDR3: CASSVPRTREAFF
DNA: TGTGCCAGTAGTGTACCCCGGACACGCGAAGCTTTCTTT
V: TRBV19
J: TRBJ1-1
size: .
D: .

CDR3: CASSPQAGVAHEQYF
DNA: TGTGCCAGCAGCCCCCAAGCGGGAGTCGCCCACGAGCAGTACTTC
V: TRBV7-9
J: TRBJ2-7
size: .
D: TRBD2

CDR3: CASSPDRVYGYTF
DNA: TGTGCCAGCAGTCCTGACAGGGTCTATGGCTACACCTTC
V: TRBV28
J: TRBJ1-2
size: .
D: TRBD1

CDR3: CASSEAGGADTQYF
DNA: TGTGCCAGCAGTGAGGCGGGAGGTGCAGATACGCAGTATTTT
V: TRBV25-1
J: TRBJ2-3
size: .
D: TRBD2

CDR3: CASSFVGGTGGHEQYF
DNA: TGCGCCAGCAGCTTCGTGGGCGGGACAGGGGGCCACGAGCAGTACTTC
V: TRBV5-1
J: TRBJ2-7
size: once
D: TRBD1

CDR3: CASSLGTSGIYEQYF
DNA: TGTGCCAGCAGTCTCGGGACTAGCGGAATCTACGAGCAGTACTTC
V: TRBV2
J: TRBJ2-7
size: .
D: TRBD2

CDR3: CASSQEGREDTQYF
DNA: TGCGCCAGCAGCCAAGAGGGTCGGGAAGATACGCAGTATTTT
V: TRBV4-1
J: TRBJ2-3
size: .
D: .

CDR3: CASRLGRATGELFF
DNA: TGCGCCAGCAGACTGGGGAGGGCTACCGGGGAGCTGTTTTTT
V: TRBV4-3
J: TRBJ2-2
size: .
D: TRBD2

CDR3: CASSPTTGLAGEDTDTQYF
DNA: TGTGCCAGCAGTCCGACCACCGGACTAGCGGGAGAAGACACAGATACGCAGTATTTT
V: TRBV6-4
J: TRBJ2-3
size: .
D: TRBD2

CDR3: CASSPPTGMVETQYF
DNA: TGTGCCAGCTCCCCCCCGACAGGGATGGTTGAGACCCAGTACTTC
V: TRBV18
J: TRBJ2-5
size: .
D: TRBD1

CDR3: CASSAGQGNQPQHF
DNA: TGTGCCAGCAGTGCGGGACAGGGAAATCAGCCCCAGCATTTT
V: TRBV6-6
J: TRBJ1-5
size: once
D: TRBD1

CDR3: CASNKVYREGEQYF
DNA: TGTGCCAGCAATAAAGTCTACAGGGAAGGCGAGCAGTACTTC
V: TRBV2
J: TRBJ2-7
size: .
D: .

CDR3: CASRVAAPVVQYF
DNA: TGTGCCAGCAGGGTAGCGGCCCCGGTCGTTCAGTACTTC
V: TRBV28
J: TRBJ2-4
size: .
D: .

CDR3: CASRRTGANVLTF
DNA: TGTGCCAGCCGTCGGACAGGGGCCAACGTCCTGACTTTC
V: TRBV21-1
J: TRBJ2-6
size: .
D: .

CDR3: CASSHGTSGRASYEQYF
DNA: TGCGCCAGCAGCCACGGGACTAGCGGGAGGGCCTCCTACGAGCAGTACTTC
V: TRBV4-3
J: TRBJ2-7
size: .
D: TRBD2

CDR3: CASRTIAGGSYEQYF
DNA: TGTGCCAGCAGAACGATAGCGGGAGGTTCCTACGAGCAGTACTTC
V: TRBV25-1
J: TRBJ2-7
size: once
D: TRBD2

CDR3: CASSTPRGLQETQYF
DNA: TGTGCCAGCAGCACCCCCAGGGGCTTACAAGAGACCCAGTACTTC
V: TRBV28
J: TRBJ2-5
size: .
D: .

CDR3: CASNSDRGYQPQHF
DNA: TGTGCCAGCAACTCGGACAGGGGGTATCAGCCCCAGCATTTT
V: TRBV28
J: TRBJ1-5
size: .
D: TRBD1

CDR3: CASSPRPGQGEKLFF
DNA: TGTGCCAGCAGTCCCCGGCCAGGGCAGGGTGAAAAACTGTTTTTT
V: TRBV6-5
J: TRBJ1-4
size: .
D: .

CDR3: CASSQSQGVEAFF
DNA: TGTGCCAGCAGCCAATCACAGGGAGTTGAAGCTTTCTTT
V: TRBV7-9
J: TRBJ1-1
size: .
D: .

CDR3: CASSIQEGQGAGGYTF
DNA: TGTGCCAGCAGTATTCAAGAGGGACAGGGGGCCGGAGGCTACACCTTC
V: TRBV28
J: TRBJ1-2
size: .
D: TRBD1

CDR3: CASSPNYNQPQHF
DNA: TGTGCCAGCAGCCCCAACTACAATCAGCCCCAGCATTTT
V: TRBV7-2
J: TRBJ1-5
size: .
D: .

CDR3: CASSYAGGGTQYF
DNA: TGTGCCAGCAGTTACGCAGGGGGAGGGACCCAGTACTTC
V: TRBV5-6
J: TRBJ2-5
size: .
D: .

CDR3: CASSVLQGEMNTGELFF
DNA: TGTGCCAGCAGCGTATTACAGGGGGAGATGAACACCGGGGAGCTGTTTTTT
V: TRBV7-9
J: TRBJ2-2
size: .
D: TRBD1

CDR3: CASSPPGRTLGETQYF
DNA: TGTGCCAGCTCACCCCCGGGCAGGACTTTAGGAGAGACCCAGTACTTC
V: TRBV18
J: TRBJ2-5
size: .
D: .

CDR3: CSVTGTGFQETQYF
DNA: TGCAGCGTAACCGGGACAGGGTTCCAAGAGACCCAGTACTTC
V: TRBV29-1
J: TRBJ2-5
size: once
D: TRBD1

CDR3: CASRGSLTPYNEQFF
DNA: TGTGCCAGCAGGGGGAGCTTGACGCCCTACAATGAGCAGTTCTTC
V: TRBV27
J: TRBJ2-1
size: .
D: .

CDR3: CASSLGGGSYNEQFF
DNA: TGTGCCAGCAGCTTAGGAGGTGGCTCCTACAATGAGCAGTTCTTC
V: TRBV7-2
J: TRBJ2-1
size: .
D: .

CDR3: CASSKTGPAVGNTEAFF
DNA: TGTGCCAGCAGTAAAACAGGTCCGGCTGTCGGAAACACTGAAGCTTTCTTT
V: TRBV7-9
J: TRBJ1-1
size: .
D: .

CDR3: CSVVQGASYNEQFF
DNA: TGCAGCGTTGTTCAGGGGGCTTCCTACAATGAGCAGTTCTTC
V: TRBV29-1
J: TRBJ2-1
size: .
D: TRBD1

CDR3: CASTLQGRRETQYF
DNA: TGTGCCAGCACCCTACAGGGGAGGAGGGAGACCCAGTACTTC
V: TRBV2
J: TRBJ2-5
size: .
D: .

CDR3: CASSNDRAFIYEQYF
DNA: TGTGCCAGCAGCAACGACAGGGCTTTTATCTACGAGCAGTACTTC
V: TRBV6-6
J: TRBJ2-7
size: .
D: TRBD1

CDR3: CASSEAAGNPGELFF
DNA: TGTGCCAGCAGTGAAGCGGCGGGAAACCCCGGGGAGCTGTTTTTT
V: TRBV6-1
J: TRBJ2-2
size: .
D: .

CDR3: CASSSTALNTEAFF
DNA: TGTGCCAGCAGTTCGACAGCCTTGAACACTGAAGCTTTCTTT
V: TRBV28
J: TRBJ1-1
size: .
D: .

CDR3: CASSSNGGAGQPQHF
DNA: TGTGCCAGCAGCTCTAACGGGGGAGCGGGTCAGCCCCAGCATTTT
V: TRBV5-4
J: TRBJ1-5
size: .
D: .

CDR3: CASSSSFSGRDTDTQYF
DNA: TGCGCCAGCAGCTCGTCATTTAGCGGGAGGGACACAGATACGCAGTATTTT
V: TRBV5-1
J: TRBJ2-3
size: .
D: TRBD2

CDR3: CASSTSRVYEQYF
DNA: TGTGCCAGCAGCACTTCCAGGGTTTACGAGCAGTACTTC
V: TRBV27
J: TRBJ2-7
size: .
D: .

CDR3: CASSWDRNQPQHF
DNA: TGTGCCAGCAGCTGGGACAGGAATCAGCCCCAGCATTTT
V: TRBV5-5
J: TRBJ1-5
size: .
D: TRBD1

CDR3: CASRGNWGTYEQYF
DNA: TGTGCCAGCAGAGGTAACTGGGGCACCTACGAGCAGTACTTC
V: TRBV28
J: TRBJ2-7
size: .
D: .

CDR3: CSVGSLPYNEQFF
DNA: TGCAGCGTTGGGAGTTTGCCCTACAATGAGCAGTTCTTC
V: TRBV29-1
J: TRBJ2-1
size: .
D: .

CDR3: CASSFRVGLVPNNEQFF
DNA: TGTGCCAGCAGTTTCCGGGTGGGGCTAGTTCCAAACAATGAGCAGTTCTTC
V: TRBV28
J: TRBJ2-1
size: .
D: .

CDR3: CSVGREGVYNEQFF
DNA: TGCAGCGTTGGCAGGGAGGGAGTCTACAATGAGCAGTTCTTC
V: TRBV29-1
J: TRBJ2-1
size: .
D: TRBD2

CDR3: CASSGDRKLSYEQYF
DNA: TGTGCCAGCAGTGGCGACAGGAAACTCTCCTACGAGCAGTACTTC
V: TRBV6-1
J: TRBJ2-7
size: .
D: .

CDR3: CASSLAQSYEQYF
DNA: TGTGCCAGCAGCTTAGCACAGTCCTACGAGCAGTACTTC
V: TRBV7-6
J: TRBJ2-7
size: once
D: .

CDR3: CASSRMGITLSGRSYNEQFF
DNA: TGTGCCAGTAGTAGGATGGGGATTACCCTTAGCGGGAGGTCTTACAATGAGCAGTTCTTC
V: TRBV19
J: TRBJ2-1
size: .
D: TRBD2

CDR3: CAWRVPAGKNTGELFF
DNA: TGTGCCTGGAGGGTCCCGGCGGGGAAAAACACCGGGGAGCTGTTTTTT
V: TRBV30
J: TRBJ2-2
size: .
D: .

CDR3: CASTNALGASYGYTF
DNA: TGTGCCAGCACAAACGCCCTAGGGGCAAGCTATGGCTACACCTTC
V: TRBV6-5
J: TRBJ1-2
size: .
D: .

CDR3: CASSVSGLAGSGGELFF
DNA: TGTGCCAGCAGCGTCTCGGGACTAGCGGGATCGGGCGGGGAGCTGTTTTTT
V: TRBV7-3
J: TRBJ2-2
size: .
D: TRBD2

CDR3: CASSLVTGNLNEKLFF
DNA: TGCGCCAGCAGCCTCGTCACGGGGAACCTTAATGAAAAACTGTTTTTT
V: TRBV5-1
J: TRBJ1-4
size: .
D: .

CDR3: CASSASQDTTLAYF
DNA: TGTGCCAGCAGTGCAAGCCAAGATACGACGTTAGCGTATTTT
V: TRBV6-4
J: TRBJ2-3
size: .
D: .